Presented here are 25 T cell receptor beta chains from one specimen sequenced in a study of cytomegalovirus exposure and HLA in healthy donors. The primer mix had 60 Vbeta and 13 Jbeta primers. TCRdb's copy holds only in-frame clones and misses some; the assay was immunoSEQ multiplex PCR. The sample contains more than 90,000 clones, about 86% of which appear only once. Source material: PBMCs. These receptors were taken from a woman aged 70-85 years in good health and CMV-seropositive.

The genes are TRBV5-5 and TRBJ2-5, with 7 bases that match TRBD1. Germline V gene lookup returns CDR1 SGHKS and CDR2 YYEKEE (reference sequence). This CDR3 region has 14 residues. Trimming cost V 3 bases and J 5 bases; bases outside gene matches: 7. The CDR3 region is CASSYDRAGETQYF. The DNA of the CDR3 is TGTGCCAGCAGCTATGACAGGGCGGGCGAGACCCAGTACTTC.

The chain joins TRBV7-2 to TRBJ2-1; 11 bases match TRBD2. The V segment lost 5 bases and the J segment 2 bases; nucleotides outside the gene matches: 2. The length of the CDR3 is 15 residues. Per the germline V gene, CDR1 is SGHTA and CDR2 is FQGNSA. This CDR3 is CASSVTSGTYNEQFF. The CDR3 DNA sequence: TGTGCCAGCAGCGTGACTAGCGGGACCTACAATGAGCAGTTCTTC.

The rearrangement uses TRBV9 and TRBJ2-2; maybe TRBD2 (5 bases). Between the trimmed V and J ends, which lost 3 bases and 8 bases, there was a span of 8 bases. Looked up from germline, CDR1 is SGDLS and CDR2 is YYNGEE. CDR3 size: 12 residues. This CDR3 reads CASSAGEGELFF. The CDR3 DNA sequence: TGTGCCAGCAGCGCCGGGGAGGGGGAGCTGTTTTTT. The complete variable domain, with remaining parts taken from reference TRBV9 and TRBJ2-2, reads DSGVTQTPKHLITATGQRVTLRCSPRSGDLSVYWYQQSLDQGLQFLIQYYNGEERAKGNILERFSAQQFPDLHSELNLSSLELGDSALYFCASSAGEGELFFGEGSRLTVL.

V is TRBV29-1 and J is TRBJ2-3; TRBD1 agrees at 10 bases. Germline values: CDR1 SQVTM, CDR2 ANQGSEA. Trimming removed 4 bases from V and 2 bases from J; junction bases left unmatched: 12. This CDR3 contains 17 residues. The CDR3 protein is CSVALRPDRGNTDTQYF. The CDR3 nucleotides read TGCAGCGTTGCCCTACGGCCGGACAGGGGGAACACAGATACGCAGTATTTT.

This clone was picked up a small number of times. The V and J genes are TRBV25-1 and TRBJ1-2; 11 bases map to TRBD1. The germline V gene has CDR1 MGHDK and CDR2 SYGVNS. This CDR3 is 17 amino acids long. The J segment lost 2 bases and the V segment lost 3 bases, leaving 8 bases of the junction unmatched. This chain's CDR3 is CASSDRTGGPPNYGYTF. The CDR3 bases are TGTGCCAGCAGTGACCGGACAGGGGGCCCTCCGAACTATGGCTACACCTTC.

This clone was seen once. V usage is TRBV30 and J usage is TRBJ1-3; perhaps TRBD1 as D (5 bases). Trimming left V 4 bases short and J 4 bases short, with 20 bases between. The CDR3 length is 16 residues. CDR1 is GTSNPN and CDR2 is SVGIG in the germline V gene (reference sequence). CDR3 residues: CAWKDRLGLPGNTIYF. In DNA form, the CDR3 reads TGTGCCTGGAAAGACCGTTTGGGGCTTCCCGGAAACACCATATATTTT.

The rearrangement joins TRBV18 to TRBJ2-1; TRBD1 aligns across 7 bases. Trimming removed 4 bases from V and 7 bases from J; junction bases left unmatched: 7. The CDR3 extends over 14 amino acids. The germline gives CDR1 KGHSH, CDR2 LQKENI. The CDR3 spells CASSQRQGLNEQFF. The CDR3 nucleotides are TGTGCCAGCTCACAAAGACAGGGTTTGAATGAGCAGTTCTTC.

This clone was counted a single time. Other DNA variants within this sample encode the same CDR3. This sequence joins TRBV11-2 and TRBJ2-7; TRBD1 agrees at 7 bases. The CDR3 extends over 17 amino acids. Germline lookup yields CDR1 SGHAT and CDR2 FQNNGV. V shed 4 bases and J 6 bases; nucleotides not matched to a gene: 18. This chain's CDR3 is CASSSAGTANPLREQYF. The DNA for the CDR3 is TGTGCCAGCAGCTCGGCCGGGACAGCTAATCCTCTACGCGAGCAGTACTTC.

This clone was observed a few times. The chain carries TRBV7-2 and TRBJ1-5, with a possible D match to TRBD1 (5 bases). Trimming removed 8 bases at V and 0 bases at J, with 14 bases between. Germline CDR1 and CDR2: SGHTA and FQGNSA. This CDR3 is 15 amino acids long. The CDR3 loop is CASYPGGNSNQPQHF. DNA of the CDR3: TGTGCCAGCTACCCGGGGGGAAATAGCAATCAGCCCCAGCATTTT.

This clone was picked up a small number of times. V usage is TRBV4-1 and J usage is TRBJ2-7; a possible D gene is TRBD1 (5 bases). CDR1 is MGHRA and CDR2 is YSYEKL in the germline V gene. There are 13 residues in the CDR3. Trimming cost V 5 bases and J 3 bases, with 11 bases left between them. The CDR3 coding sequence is TGCGCCAGCAGCTCAGGGCACAACTACGAGCAGTACTTC. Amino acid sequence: CASSSGHNYEQYF.

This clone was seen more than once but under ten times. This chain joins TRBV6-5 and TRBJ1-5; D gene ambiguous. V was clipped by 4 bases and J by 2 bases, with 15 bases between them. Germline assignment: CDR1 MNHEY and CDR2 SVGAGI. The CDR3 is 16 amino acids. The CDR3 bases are TGTGCCAGCAGTTCCGCTCTGGGCCCGGGCAATCAGCCCCAGCATTTT. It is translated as CASSSALGPGNQPQHF.

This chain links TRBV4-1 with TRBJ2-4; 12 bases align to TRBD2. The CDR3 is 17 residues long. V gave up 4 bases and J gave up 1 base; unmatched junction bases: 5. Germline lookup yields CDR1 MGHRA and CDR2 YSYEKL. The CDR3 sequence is CASSPTSGSRAKNIQYF. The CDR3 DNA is TGCGCCAGCAGCCCGACTAGCGGGAGCAGGGCCAAAAACATTCAGTACTTC.

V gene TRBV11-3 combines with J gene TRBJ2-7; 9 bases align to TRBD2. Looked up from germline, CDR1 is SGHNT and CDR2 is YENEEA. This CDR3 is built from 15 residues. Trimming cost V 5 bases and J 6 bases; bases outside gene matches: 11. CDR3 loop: CASSEYSGSVSEQYF. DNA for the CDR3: TGTGCCAGCAGCGAGTATAGCGGGAGCGTGAGCGAGCAGTACTTC.

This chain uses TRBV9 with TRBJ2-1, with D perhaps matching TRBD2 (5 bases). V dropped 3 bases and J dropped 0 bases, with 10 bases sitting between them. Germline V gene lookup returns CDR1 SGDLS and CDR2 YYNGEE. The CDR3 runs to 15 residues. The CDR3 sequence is CASSAQGSSYNEQFF. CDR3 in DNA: TGTGCCAGCAGCGCTCAAGGGAGCTCCTACAATGAGCAGTTCTTC.

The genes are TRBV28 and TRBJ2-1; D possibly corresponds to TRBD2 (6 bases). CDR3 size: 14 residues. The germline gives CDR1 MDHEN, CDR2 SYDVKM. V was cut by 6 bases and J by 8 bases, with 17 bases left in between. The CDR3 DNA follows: TGTGCCAGCAGGCCCGGGGGAGAGGGCTATGAGCAGTTCTTC. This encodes CASRPGGEGYEQFF.

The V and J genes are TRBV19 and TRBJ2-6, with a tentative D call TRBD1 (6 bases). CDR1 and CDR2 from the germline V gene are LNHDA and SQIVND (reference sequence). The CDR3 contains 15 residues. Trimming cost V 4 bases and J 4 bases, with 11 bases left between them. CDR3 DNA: TGTGCCAGTAGTAACACAGGGCTCGGGGCCAACGTCCTGACTTTC. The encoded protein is CASSNTGLGANVLTF.

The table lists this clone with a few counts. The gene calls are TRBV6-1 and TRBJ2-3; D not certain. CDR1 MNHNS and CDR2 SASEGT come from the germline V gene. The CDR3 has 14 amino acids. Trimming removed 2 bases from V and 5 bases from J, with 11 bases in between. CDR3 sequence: CASSEQLPRDTQYF. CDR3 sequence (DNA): TGTGCCAGCAGTGAACAACTACCCCGAGATACGCAGTATTTT.

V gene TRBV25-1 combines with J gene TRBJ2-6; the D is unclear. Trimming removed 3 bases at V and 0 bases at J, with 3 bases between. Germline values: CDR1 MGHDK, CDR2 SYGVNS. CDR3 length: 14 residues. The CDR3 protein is CASSDNSGANVLTF. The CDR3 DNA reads TGTGCCAGCAGTGACAACTCTGGGGCCAACGTCCTGACTTTC.

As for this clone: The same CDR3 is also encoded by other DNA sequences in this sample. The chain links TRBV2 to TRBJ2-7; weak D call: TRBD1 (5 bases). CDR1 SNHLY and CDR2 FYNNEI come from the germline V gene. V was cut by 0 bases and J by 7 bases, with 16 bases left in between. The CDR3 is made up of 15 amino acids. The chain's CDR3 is CASSEANRPRDEQYF. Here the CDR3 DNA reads TGTGCCAGCAGTGAAGCAAACAGGCCAAGGGATGAGCAGTACTTC.

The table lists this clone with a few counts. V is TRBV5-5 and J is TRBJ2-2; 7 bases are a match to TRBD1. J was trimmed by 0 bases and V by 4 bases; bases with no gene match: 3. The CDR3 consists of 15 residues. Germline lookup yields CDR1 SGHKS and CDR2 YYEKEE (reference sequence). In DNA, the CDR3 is TGTGCCAGCAGCACGGACAGGACGAACACCGGGGAGCTGTTTTTT. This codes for CASSTDRTNTGELFF.

CDR3 sequence reads: CASSQRLSSYNEQFF. CDR3 DNA sequence: TGTGCCAGCAGCCAACGACTGAGCTCCTACAATGAGCAGTTCTTC. This rearrangement joins TRBV7-3 to TRBJ2-1, with D uncertain. The CDR3 contains 15 residues. Germline V CDR1 and CDR2: SGHTA, FQGTGA. V was trimmed by 5 bases and J by 0 bases, leaving 11 bases between them.

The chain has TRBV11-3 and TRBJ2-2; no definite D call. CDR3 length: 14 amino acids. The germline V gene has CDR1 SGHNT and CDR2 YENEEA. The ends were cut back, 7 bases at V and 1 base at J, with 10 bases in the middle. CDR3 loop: CASKWSQNTGELFF. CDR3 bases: TGTGCCAGCAAATGGAGCCAGAACACCGGGGAGCTGTTTTTT.

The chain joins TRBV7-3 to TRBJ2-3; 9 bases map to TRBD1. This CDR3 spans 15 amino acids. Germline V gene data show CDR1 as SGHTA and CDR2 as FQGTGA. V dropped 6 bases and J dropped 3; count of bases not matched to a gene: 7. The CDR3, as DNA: TGTGCCAGCAGATCCGGGACAGGGCTAACAGATACGCAGTATTTT. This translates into CASRSGTGLTDTQYF.

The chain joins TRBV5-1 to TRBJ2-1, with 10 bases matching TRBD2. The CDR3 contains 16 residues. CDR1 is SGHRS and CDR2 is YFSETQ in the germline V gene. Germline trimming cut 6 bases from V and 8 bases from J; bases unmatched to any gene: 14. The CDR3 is CASTILAGVVNDEQFF. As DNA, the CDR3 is TGCGCCAGCACCATTCTAGCGGGAGTAGTGAATGATGAGCAGTTCTTC.

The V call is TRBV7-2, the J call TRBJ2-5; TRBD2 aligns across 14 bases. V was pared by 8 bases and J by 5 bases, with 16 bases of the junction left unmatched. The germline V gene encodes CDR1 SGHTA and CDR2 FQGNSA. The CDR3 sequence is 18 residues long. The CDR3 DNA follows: TGTGCCAGCCTTTCCGGGACTAGCGGGAGATTCGGGTTGGAGACCCAGTACTTC. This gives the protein CASLSGTSGRFGLETQYF.